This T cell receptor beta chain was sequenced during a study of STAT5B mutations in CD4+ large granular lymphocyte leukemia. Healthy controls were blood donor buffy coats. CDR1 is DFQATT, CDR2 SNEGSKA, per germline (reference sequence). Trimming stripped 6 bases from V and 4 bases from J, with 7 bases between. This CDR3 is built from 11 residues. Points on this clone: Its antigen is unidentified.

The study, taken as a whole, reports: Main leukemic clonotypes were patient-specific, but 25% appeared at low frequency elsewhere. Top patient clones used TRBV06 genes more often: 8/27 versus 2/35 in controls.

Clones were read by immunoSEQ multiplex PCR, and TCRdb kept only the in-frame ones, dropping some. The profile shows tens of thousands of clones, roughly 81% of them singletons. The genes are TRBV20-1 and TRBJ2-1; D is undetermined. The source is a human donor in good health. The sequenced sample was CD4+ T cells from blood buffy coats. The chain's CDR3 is CSARLYNEQFF. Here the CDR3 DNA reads TGCAGTGCACGCCTATACAATGAGCAGTTCTTC.